This TCR beta chain was found in a study of T-cell reconstitution after alpha-beta-depleted transplantation in children. Looked up from germline, CDR1 is LNHNV and CDR2 is YYDKDF (reference sequence). This CDR3 is 16 amino acids long. V was cut by 9 bases and J by 3 bases, with 18 bases left in between. This clonotype was seen at least ten times. It was with unique molecular identifiers that the TCRbeta library was prepared. TCRdb itself ran the PCR reads through MiXCR, one entry per CDR3 protein. The sample records approximately 240,000 distinct CDR3 sequences, approximately 9.9% being singletons. This sample comprised PBMCs from the stem cell graft donor, obtained from the stem cell graft. The origin of this receptor is a human donor who donated a stem cell graft to a child with SCID. This chain joins TRBV15 and TRBJ1-6; a possible D gene is TRBD1 (5 bases). The CDR3 DNA reads TGTGCCACGCGGACGTCTGTTGGGGGCTATAATTCACCCCTCCACTTT. Translated, it gives CATRTSVGGYNSPLHF.